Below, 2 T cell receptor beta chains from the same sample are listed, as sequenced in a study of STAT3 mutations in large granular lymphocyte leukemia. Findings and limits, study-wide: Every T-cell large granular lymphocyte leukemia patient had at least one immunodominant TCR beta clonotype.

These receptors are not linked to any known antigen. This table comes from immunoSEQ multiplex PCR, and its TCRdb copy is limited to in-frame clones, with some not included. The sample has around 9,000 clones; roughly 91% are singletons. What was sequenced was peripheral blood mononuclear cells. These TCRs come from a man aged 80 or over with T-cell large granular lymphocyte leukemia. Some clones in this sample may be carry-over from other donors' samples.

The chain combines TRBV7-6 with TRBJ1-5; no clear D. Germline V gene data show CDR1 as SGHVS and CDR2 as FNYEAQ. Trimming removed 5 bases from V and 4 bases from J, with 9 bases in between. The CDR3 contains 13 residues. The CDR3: CASSPTVNQPQHF. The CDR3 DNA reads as TGTGCCAGCAGCCCGACCGTAAATCAGCCCCAGCATTTT.

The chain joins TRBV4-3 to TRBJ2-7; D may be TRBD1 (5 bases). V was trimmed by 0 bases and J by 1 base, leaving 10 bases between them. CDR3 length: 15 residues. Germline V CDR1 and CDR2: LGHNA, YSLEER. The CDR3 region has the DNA TGCGCCAGCAGCCAAGATGGACACGGGTCCTACGAGCAGTACTTC. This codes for CASSQDGHGSYEQYF.